Included here is one T cell receptor beta chain sequence, with context. Antigen: not known. The donors were part of the roughly 120-subject validation cohort, which stood apart from the 666-subject first cohort. This sample was taken from a study of cytomegalovirus exposure and HLA in healthy donors. TCRdb keeps only in-frame clones here, not all; method: immunoSEQ multiplex PCR. The sample lists about 120,000 clones, about 91% seen once, with around 1.1% in the top ten. V shed 5 bases and J shed 7 bases, with 8 bases lying between them. Germline loops: CDR1 MDHEN, CDR2 SYDVKM. The CDR3 contains 11 residues. The study's findings and limits: Later, an analysis found that TCR clusters from the first cohort tended to co-occur in the roughly 120 validation repertoires. Specificity for CMV antigens was confirmed in vitro for three of the CMV-associated chains. Reported results showed that the classifier diagnosed cytomegalovirus status with high specificity and sensitivity.

Sequenced input: PBMCs. The sequence was obtained from a woman under 30 in good health and CMV-seronegative. The chain employs TRBV28 and TRBJ2-5, with D uncertain. The CDR3, as DNA: TGTGCCAGCAGTGGGCCACGGACCCAGTACTTC. Amino acids: CASSGPRTQYF.